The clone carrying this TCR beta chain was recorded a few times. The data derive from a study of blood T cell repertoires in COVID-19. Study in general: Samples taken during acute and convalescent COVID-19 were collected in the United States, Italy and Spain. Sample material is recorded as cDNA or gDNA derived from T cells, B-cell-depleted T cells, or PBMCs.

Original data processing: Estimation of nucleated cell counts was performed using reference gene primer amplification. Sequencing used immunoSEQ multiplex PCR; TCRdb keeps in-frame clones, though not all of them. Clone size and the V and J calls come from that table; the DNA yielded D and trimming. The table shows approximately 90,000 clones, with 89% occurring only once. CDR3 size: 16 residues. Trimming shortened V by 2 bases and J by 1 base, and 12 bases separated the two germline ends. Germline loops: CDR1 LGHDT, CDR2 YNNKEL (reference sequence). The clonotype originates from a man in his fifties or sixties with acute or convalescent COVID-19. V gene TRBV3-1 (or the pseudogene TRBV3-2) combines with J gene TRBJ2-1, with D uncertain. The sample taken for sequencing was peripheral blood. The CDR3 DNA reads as TGTGCCAGCAGCCAAATAGGCTCAGGATCCTACAATGAGCAGTTCTTC. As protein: CASSQIGSGSYNEQFF.